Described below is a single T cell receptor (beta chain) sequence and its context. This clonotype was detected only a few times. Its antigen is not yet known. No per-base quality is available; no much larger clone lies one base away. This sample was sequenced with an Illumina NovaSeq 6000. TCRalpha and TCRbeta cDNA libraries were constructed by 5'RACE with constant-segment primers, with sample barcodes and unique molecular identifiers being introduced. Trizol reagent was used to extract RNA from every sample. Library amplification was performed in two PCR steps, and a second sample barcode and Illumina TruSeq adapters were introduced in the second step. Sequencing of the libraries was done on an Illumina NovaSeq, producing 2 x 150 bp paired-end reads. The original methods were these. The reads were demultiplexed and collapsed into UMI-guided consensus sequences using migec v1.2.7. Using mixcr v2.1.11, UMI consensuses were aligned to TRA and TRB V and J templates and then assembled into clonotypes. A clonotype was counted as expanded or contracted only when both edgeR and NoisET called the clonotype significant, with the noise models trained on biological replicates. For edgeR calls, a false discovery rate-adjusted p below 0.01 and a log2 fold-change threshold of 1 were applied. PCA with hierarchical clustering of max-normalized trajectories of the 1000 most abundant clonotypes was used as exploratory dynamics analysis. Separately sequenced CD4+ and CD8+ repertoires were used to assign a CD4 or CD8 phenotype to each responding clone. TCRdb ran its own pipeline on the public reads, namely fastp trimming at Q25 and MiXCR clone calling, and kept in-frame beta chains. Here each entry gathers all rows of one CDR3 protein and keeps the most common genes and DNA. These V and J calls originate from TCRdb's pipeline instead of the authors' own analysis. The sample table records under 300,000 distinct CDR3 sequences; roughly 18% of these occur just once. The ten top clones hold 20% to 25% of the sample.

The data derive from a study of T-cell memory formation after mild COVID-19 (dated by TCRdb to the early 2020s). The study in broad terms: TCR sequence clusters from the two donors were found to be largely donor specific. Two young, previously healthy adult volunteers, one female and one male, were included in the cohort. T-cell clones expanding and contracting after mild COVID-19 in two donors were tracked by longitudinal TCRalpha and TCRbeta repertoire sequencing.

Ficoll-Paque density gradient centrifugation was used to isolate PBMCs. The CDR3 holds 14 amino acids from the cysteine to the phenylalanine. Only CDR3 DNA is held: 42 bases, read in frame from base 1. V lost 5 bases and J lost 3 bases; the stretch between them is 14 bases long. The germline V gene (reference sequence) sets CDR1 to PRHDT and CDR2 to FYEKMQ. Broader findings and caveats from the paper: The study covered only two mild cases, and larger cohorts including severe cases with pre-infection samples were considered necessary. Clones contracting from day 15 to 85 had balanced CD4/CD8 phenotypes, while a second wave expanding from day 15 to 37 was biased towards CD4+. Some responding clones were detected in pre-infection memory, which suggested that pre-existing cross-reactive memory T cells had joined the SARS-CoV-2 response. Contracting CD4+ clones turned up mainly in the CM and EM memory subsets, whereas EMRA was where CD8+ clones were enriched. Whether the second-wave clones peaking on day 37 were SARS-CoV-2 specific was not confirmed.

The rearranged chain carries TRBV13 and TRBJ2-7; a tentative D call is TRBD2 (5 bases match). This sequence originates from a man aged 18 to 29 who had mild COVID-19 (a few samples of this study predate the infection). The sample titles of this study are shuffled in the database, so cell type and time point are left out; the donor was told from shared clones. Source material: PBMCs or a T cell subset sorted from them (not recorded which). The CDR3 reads CASSLGPGNYEQYF. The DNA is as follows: TGTGCCAGCAGCCTCGGTCCGGGGAACTACGAGCAGTACTTC.